This note documents a single T cell receptor (beta chain) sequence. Its antigen is still unknown. This sample was included in a study of CXCR3-negative and CXCR3-positive naive CD8 T cells. Germline loops: CDR1 SEHNR, CDR2 FQNEAQ (reference sequence). This CDR3 has 13 amino acids. Study-wide results and limits: Naive subsets were similarly diverse, while memory CD8+ repertoires were much less diverse.

5' RACE with UMI labels generated the TRB cDNA libraries. Using the 5' RACE reads, TCRdb records one entry per CDR3 protein without DNA. The sample holds tens of thousands of distinct CDR3 sequences. This sequence was found in a human donor in good health. Some clones in this sample may be carry-over from other donors' samples. The chain is built from TRBV7-9 and TRBJ1-4; TCRdb selects TRBD1, and the lack of DNA leaves this call unchecked. Specimen: naive CXCR3- CD8+ T cells from blood. The subset was: CD45RO-CCR7+CD27+CD95- naive CD8+ T cells lacking CXCR3 (TNR3-). The CDR3 is CASSFPGGGKLFF.